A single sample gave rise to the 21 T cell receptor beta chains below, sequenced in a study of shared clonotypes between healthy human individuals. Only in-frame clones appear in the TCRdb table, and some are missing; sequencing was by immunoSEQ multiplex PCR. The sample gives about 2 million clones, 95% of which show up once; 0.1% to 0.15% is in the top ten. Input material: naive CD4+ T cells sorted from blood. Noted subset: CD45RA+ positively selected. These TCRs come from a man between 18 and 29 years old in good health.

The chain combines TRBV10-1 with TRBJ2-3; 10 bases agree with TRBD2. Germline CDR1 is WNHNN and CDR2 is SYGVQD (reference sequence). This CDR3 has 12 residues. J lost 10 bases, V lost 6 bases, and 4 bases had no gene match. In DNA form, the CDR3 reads TGCGCCAGCAGCAATAGCGGGGGGCCGCAGTATTTT. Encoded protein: CASSNSGGPQYF.

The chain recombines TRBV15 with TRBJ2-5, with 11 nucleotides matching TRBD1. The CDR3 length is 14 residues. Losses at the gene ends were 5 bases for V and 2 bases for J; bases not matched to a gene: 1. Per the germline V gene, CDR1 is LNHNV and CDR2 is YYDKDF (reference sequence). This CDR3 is CATSGDRGQETQYF. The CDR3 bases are TGTGCCACCAGCGGGGACAGGGGGCAAGAGACCCAGTACTTC.

DNA for the CDR3: TGCGCCAGCAGCCAGCTACAGGGACGAGGAAACACCATATATTTT. It yields the protein CASSQLQGRGNTIYF. The V gene is TRBV4-1, the J gene TRBJ1-3; TRBD1 is a possible D gene (6 bases). The CDR3 covers 15 residues. The germline CDR1 and CDR2 sequences are MGHRA and YSYEKL. V was clipped by 3 bases and J by 4 bases, with 13 bases between them.

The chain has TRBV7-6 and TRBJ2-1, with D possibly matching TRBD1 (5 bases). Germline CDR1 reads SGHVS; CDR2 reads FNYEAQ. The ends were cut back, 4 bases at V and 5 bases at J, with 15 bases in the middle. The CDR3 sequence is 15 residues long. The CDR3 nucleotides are TGTGCCAGCAGCTCCCAGGGATATGGGGACAATGAGCAGTTCTTC. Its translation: CASSSQGYGDNEQFF.

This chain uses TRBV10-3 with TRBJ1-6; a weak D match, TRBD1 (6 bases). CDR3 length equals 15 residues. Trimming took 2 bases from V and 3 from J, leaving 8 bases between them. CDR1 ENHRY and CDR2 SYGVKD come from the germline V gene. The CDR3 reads CAISEGGHYNSPLHF. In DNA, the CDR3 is TGTGCCATCAGTGAGGGGGGACACTATAATTCACCCCTCCACTTT.

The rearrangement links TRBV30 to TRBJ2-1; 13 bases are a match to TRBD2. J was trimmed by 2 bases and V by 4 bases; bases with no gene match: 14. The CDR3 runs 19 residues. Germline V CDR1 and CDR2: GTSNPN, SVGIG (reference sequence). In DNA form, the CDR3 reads TGTGCCTGGACCCTTATGAGGACTAGCGGGGGTCAAACCTACAATGAGCAGTTCTTC. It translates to CAWTLMRTSGGQTYNEQFF.

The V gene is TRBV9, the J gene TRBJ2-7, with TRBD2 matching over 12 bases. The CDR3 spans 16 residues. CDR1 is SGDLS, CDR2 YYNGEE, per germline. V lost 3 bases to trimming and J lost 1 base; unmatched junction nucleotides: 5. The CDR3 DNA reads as TGTGCCAGCAGCGGCCCCGGGACTAGCGGGTCCTACGAGCAGTACTTC. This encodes CASSGPGTSGSYEQYF.

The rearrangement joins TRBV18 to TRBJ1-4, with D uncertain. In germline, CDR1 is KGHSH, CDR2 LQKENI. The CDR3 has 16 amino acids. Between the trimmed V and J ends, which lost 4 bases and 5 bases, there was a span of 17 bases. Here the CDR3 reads CASSRPGALLNEKLFF. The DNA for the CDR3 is TGTGCCAGCTCACGCCCGGGAGCGTTACTAAATGAAAAACTGTTTTTT.

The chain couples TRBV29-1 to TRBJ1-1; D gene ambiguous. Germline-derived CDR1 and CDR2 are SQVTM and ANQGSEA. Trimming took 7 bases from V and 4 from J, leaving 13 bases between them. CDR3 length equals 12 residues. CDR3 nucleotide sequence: TGCAGCGGGGAGGGCGCGGTCACTGAAGCTTTCTTT. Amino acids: CSGEGAVTEAFF.

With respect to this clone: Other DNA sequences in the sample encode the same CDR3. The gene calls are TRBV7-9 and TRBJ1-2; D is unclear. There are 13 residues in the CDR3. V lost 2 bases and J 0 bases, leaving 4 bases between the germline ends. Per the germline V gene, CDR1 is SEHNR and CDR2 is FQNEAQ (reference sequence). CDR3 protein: CASSLTANYGYTF. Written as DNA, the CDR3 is TGTGCCAGCAGCTTAACGGCTAACTATGGCTACACCTTC.

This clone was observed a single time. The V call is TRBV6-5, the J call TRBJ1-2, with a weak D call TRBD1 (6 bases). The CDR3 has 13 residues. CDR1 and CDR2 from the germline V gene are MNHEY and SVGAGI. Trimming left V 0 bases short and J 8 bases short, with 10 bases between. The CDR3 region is CASSYSAGAGYTF. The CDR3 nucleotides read TGTGCCAGCAGTTACTCAGCAGGGGCCGGCTACACCTTC.

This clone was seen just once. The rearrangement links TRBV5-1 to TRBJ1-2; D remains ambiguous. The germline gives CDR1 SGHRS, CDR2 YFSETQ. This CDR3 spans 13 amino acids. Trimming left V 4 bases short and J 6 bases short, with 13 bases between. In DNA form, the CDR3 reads TGCGCCAGCAGCCAGTATATGAAGAATGGCTACACCTTC. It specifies CASSQYMKNGYTF.

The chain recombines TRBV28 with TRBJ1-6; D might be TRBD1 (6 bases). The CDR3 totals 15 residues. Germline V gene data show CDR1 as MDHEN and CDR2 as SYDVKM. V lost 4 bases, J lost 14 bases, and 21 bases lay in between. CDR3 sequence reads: CASSSRRQAHNTLHF. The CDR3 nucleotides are TGTGCCAGCAGTTCCCGTAGACAGGCCCATAATACCCTCCACTTT.

As DNA, the CDR3 is TGCAGCGTTGAAGACGGCGGAGGGATCGAGCAGTACTTC. It is translated as CSVEDGGGIEQYF. The rearrangement links TRBV29-1 to TRBJ2-7; TRBD2 is a possible D gene (6 bases). V was pared by 0 bases and J by 6 bases, with 12 bases between. The CDR3 runs 13 residues. CDR1 SQVTM and CDR2 ANQGSEA come from the germline V gene.

The CDR3, as DNA: TGTGCCAGCAATCCGGACAGGGGGGTCGGCACTGAAGCTTTCTTT. It translates to CASNPDRGVGTEAFF. The chain uses TRBV2 and TRBJ1-1; 10 nucleotides align to TRBD1. The germline V gene has CDR1 SNHLY and CDR2 FYNNEI. The junction had 9 bases not matched to a gene; V was cut back by 7 bases and J by 4 bases. The CDR3 totals 15 residues.

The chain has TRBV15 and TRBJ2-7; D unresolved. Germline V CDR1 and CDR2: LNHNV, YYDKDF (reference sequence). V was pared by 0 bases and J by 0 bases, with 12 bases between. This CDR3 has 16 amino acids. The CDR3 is CATSREGPISSYEQYF. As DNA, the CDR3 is TGTGCCACCAGCAGAGAGGGTCCCATAAGCTCCTACGAGCAGTACTTC. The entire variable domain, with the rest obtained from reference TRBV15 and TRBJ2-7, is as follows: DAMVIQNPRYQVTQFGKPVTLSCSQTLNHNVMYWYQQKSSQAPKLLFHYYDKDFNNEADTPDNFQSRRPNTSFCFLDIRSPGLGDTAMYLCATSREGPISSYEQYFGPGTRLTVT.

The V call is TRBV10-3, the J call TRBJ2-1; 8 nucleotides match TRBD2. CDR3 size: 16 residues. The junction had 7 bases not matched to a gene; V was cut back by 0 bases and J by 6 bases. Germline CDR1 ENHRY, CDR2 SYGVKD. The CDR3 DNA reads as TGTGCCATCAGTGAGTCGAGATCCGGGGGGGCCAATGAGCAGTTCTTC. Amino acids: CAISESRSGGANEQFF.

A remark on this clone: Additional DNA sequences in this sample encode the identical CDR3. The CDR3 sequence: CASSLGQGYEQYF. CDR3 nucleotide sequence: TGTGCCAGTAGTCTCGGACAGGGCTACGAGCAGTACTTC. J is TRBJ2-7 and V is TRBV19; 8 bases are shared with TRBD1. The junction had 3 bases not matched to a gene; V was cut back by 5 bases and J by 3 bases. The CDR3 runs 13 residues. Looked up from germline, CDR1 is LNHDA and CDR2 is SQIVND (reference sequence).

CDR3: CASSRRYSDYEQYF. The DNA for the CDR3 is TGTGCCAGCAGCCGCCGTTACTCCGACTACGAGCAGTACTTC. The chain employs TRBV13 and TRBJ2-7; D is uncertain. Germline CDR1 and CDR2: PRHDT and FYEKMQ (reference sequence). Trimming left V 5 bases short and J 3 bases short, with 14 bases between. The CDR3 totals 14 residues.

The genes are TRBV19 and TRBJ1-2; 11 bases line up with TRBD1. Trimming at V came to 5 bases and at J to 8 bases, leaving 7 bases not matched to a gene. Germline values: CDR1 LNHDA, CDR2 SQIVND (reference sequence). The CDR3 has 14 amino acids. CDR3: CASSGTGGERGYTF. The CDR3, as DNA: TGTGCCAGTAGTGGGACAGGGGGAGAGAGAGGCTACACCTTC.

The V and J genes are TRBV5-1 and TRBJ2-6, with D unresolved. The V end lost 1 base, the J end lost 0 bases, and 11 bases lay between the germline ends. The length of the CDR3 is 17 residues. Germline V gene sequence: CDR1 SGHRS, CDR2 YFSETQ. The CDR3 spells CASSLRILSSGANVLTF. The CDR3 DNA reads TGCGCCAGCAGCTTGAGGATTTTATCCTCTGGGGCCAACGTCCTGACTTTC.